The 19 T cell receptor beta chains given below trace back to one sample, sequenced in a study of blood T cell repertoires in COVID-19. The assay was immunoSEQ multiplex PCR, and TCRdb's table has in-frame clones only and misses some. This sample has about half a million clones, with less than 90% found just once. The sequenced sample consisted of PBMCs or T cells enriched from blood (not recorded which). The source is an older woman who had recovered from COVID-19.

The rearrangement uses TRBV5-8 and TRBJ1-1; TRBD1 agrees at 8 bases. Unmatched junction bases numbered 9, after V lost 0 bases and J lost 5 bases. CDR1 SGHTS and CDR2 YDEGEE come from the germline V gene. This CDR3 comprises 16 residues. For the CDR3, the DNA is TGTGCCAGCAGCTTGGATTATGGACAGGGAGGAACTGAAGCTTTCTTT. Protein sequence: CASSLDYGQGGTEAFF.

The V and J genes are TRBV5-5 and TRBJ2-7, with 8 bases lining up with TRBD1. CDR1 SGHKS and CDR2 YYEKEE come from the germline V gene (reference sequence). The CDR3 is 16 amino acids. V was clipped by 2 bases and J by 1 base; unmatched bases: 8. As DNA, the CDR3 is TGTGCCAGCAGCTTAGGACAGGGCTTGAGATCCTACGAGCAGTACGTC. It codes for CASSLGQGLRSYEQYV.

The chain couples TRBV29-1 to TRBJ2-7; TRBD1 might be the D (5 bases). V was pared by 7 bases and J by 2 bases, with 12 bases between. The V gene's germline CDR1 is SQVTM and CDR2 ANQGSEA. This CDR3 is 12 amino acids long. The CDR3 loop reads CSAAVGAYEQYF. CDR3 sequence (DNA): TGCAGCGCCGCCGTAGGGGCCTACGAGCAGTACTTC.

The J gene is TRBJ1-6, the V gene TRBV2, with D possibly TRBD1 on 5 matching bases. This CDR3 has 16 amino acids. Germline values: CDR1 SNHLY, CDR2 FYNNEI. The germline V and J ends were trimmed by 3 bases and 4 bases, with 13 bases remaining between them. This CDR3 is CASSEGGRAYNSPLHF. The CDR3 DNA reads TGTGCCAGCAGTGAGGGGGGACGAGCATATAATTCACCCCTCCACTTT.

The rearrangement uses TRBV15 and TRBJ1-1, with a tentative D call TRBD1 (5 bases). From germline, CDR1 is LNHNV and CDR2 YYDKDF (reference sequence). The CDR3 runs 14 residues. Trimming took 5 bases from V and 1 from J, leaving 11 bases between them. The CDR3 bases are TGTGCCACCAGCCCCCCGGGGGGGAACACTGAAGCTTTCTTT. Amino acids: CATSPPGGNTEAFF.

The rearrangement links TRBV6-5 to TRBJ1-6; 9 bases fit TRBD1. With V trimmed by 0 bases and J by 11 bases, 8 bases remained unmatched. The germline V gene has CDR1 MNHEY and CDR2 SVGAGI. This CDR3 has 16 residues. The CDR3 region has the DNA TGTGCCAGCAGTTACTCTAAATGGGGGACAGGGACACCCCTCCACTTT. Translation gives CASSYSKWGTGTPLHF.

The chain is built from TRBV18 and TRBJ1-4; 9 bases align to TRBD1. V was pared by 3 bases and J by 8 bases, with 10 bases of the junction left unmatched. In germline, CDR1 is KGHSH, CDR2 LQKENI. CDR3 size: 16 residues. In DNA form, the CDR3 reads TGTGCCAGCTCACCTAATAGTCCGGGACAGGGAGAAAAACTGTTTTTT. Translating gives CASSPNSPGQGEKLFF.

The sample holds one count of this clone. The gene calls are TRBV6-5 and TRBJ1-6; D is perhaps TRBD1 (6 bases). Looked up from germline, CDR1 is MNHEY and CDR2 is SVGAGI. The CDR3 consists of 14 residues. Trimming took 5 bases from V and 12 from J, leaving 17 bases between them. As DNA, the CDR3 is TGTGCCAGCAGTCTTACAACAGGGCTGGTACCCCTCCACTTT. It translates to CASSLTTGLVPLHF.

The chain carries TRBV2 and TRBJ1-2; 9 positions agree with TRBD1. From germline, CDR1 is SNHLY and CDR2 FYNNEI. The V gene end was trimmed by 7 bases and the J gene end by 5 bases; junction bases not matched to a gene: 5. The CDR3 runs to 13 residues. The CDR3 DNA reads TGTGCCAGCAACGGACAGGGGCCATATGGCTACACCTTC. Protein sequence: CASNGQGPYGYTF. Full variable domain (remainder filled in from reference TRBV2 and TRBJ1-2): EPEVTQTPSHQVTQMGQEVILRCVPISNHLYFYWYRQILGQKVEFLVSFYNNEISEKSEIFDDQFSVERPDGSNFTLKIRSTKLEDSAMYFCASNGQGPYGYTFGSGTRLTVV.

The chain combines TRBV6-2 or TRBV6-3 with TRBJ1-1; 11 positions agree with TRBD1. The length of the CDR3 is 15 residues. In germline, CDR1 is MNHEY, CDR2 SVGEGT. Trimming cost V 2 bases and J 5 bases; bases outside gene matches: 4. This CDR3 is CASSYGGTGGTEAFF. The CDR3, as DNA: TGTGCCAGCAGTTACGGTGGGACAGGGGGGACTGAAGCTTTCTTT.

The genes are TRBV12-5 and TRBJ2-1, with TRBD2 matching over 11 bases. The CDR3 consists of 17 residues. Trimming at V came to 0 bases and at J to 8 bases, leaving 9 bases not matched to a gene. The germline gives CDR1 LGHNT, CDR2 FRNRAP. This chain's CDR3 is CASGLVISSGGPHEQFF. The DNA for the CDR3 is TGTGCTAGTGGTTTGGTTATATCTAGCGGGGGGCCCCATGAGCAGTTCTTC.

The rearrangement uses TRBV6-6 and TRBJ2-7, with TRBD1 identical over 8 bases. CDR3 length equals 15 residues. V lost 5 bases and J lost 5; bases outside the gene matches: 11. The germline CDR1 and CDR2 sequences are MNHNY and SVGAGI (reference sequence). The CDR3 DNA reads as TGTGCCAGCAGTAACCCTCGGACAGGGCTCGACGAGCAGTACGTC. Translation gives CASSNPRTGLDEQYV.

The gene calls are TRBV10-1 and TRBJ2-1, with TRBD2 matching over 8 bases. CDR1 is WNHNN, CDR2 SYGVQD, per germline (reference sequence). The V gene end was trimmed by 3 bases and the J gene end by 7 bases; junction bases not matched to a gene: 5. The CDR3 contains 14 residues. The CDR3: CASSESSGENEQFF. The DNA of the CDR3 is TGCGCCAGCAGTGAAAGTAGCGGGGAAAATGAGCAGTTCTTC.

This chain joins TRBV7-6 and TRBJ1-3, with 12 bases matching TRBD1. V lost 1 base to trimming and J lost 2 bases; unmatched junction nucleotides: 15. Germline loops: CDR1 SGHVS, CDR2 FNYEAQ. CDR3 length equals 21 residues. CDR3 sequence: CASSLVRFTNRDRGPGNTIYF. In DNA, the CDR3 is TGTGCCAGCAGCTTAGTCCGTTTTACGAACCGGGACAGGGGGCCTGGAAACACCATATATTTT.

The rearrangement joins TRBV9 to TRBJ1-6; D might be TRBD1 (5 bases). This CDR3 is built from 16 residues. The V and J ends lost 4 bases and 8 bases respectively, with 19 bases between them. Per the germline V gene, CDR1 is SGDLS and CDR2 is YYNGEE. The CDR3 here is CASSPGGGFTDSPLHF. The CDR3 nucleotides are TGTGCCAGCAGCCCCGGGGGGGGGTTTACGGATTCACCCCTCCACTTT.

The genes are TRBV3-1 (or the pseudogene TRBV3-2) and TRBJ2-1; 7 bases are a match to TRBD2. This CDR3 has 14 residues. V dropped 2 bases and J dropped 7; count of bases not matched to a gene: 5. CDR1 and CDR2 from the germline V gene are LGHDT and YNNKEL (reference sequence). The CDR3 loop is CASSQWGGENEQFF. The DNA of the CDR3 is TGTGCCAGCAGCCAATGGGGGGGGGAGAATGAGCAGTTCTTC.

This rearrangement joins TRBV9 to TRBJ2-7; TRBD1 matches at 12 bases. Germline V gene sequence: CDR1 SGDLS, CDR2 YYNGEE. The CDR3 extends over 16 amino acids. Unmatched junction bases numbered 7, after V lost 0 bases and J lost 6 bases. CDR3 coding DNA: TGTGCCAGCAGCGTAGCTTTGGGGACAGGGGGCGGCGAGCAGTACTTC. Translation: CASSVALGTGGGEQYF.

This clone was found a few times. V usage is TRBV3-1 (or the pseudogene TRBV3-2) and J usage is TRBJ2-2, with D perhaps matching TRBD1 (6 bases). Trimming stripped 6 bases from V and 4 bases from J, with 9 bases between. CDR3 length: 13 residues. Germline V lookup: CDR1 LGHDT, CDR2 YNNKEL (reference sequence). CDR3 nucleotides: TGTGCCAGCAGAAACAGGGCCACCGGGGAGCTGTTTTTT. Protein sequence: CASRNRATGELFF.

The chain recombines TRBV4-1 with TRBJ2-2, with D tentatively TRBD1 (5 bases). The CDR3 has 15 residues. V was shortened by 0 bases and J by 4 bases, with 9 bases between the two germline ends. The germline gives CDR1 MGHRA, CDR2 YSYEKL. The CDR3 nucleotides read TGCGCCAGCAGCCAAGATCTCAGGGCCACCGGGGAGCTGTTTTTT. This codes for CASSQDLRATGELFF.